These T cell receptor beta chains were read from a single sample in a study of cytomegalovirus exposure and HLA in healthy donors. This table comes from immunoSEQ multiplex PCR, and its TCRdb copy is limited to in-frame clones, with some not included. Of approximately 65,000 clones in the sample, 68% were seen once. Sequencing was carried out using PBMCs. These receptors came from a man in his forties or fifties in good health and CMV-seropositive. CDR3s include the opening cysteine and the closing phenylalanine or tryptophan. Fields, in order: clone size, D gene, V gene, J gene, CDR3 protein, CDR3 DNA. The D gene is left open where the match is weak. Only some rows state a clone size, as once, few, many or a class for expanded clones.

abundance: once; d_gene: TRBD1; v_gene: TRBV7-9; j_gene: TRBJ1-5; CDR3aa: CASSNTGTGNQPQHF; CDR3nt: TGTGCCAGCAGCAACACCGGGACAGGGAATCAGCCCCAGCATTTT
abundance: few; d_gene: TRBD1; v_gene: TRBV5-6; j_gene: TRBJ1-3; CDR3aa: CASSWDRVFAGNTIYF; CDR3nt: TGTGCCAGCAGTTGGGACAGGGTGTTTGCTGGAAACACCATATATTTT
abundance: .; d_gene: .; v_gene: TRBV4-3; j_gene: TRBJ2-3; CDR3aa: CASSSGGTLSADTQYF; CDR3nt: TGCGCCAGCAGCTCGGGTGGGACTCTTTCTGCAGATACGCAGTATTTT
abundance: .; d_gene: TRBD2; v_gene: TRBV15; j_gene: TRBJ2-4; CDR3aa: CATSDVWGGNIQYF; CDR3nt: TGTGCCACCAGCGACGTGTGGGGGGGAAACATTCAGTACTTC
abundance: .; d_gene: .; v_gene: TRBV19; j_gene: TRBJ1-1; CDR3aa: CASTPDRGTEAFF; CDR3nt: TGTGCCAGTACCCCGGACCGGGGCACTGAAGCTTTCTTT
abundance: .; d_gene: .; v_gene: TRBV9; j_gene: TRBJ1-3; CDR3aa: CASSGPRSSGNTIYF; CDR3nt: TGTGCCAGCAGCGGCCCGAGGAGCTCTGGAAACACCATATATTTT
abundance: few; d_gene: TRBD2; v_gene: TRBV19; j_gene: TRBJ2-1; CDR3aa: CASSMTSGWINNEQFF; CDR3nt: TGTGCCAGTAGTATGACTAGCGGGTGGATCAACAATGAGCAGTTCTTC
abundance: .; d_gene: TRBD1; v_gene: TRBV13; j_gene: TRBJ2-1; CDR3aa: CASSLTGAGPHRTNEQFF; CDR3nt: TGTGCCAGCAGTTTAACAGGGGCAGGACCCCACCGTACAAATGAGCAGTTCTTC
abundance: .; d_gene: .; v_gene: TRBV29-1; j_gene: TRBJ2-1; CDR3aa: CSVETRGPDNEQFF; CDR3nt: TGCAGCGTTGAAACTCGGGGTCCCGACAATGAGCAGTTCTTC
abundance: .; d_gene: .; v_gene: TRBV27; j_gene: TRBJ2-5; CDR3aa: CASSPLWRPGYQETQYF; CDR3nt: TGTGCCAGCAGCCCACTATGGAGACCGGGGTACCAAGAGACCCAGTACTTC
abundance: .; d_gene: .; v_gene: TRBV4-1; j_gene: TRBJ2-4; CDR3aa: CASSQAGAKNIQYF; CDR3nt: TGCGCCAGCAGCCAAGCGGGGGCCAAAAACATTCAGTACTTC
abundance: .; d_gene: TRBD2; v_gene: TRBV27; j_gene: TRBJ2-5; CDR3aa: CASSLRGEETQYF; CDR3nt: TGTGCCAGCAGTTTGCGGGGGGAGGAGACCCAGTACTTC
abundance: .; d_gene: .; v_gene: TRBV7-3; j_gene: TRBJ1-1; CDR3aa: CASSRDMNTEAFF; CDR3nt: TGTGCCAGCAGCAGAGACATGAACACTGAAGCTTTCTTT
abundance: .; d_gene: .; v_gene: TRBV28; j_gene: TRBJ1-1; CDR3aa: CASRGGETEAFF; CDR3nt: TGTGCCAGCAGGGGGGGTGAAACTGAAGCTTTCTTT
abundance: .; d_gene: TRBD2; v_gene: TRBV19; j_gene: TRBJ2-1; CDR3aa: CASSIEGLAASYNEQFF; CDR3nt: TGTGCCAGTAGTATAGAGGGACTAGCGGCTTCGTACAATGAGCAGTTCTTC
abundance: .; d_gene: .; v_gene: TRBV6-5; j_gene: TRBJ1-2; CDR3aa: CASSYSRGNYGYTF; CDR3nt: TGTGCCAGCAGTTACTCAAGGGGGAACTATGGCTACACCTTC
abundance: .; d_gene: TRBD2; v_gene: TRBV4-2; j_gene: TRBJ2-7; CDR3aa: CASSQGLADPYEQYF; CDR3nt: TGTGCCAGCAGCCAAGGACTAGCGGACCCCTACGAGCAGTACTTC
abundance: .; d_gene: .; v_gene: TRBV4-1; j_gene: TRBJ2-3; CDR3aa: CASRVGAYTDTQYF; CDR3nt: TGCGCCAGCAGGGTGGGGGCCTACACAGATACGCAGTATTTT
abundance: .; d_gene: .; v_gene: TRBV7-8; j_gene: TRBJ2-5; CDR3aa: CASSFGVEETQYF; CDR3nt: TGTGCCAGCAGCTTCGGGGTAGAAGAGACCCAGTACTTC
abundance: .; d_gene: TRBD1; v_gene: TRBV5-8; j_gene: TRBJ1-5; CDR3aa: CASGQGADSVGNQPQHF; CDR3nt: TGTGCCAGCGGACAGGGGGCCGACAGTGTTGGCAATCAGCCCCAGCATTTT
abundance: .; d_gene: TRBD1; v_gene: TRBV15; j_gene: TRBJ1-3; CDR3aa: CATSRDRTGLFSGNTIYF; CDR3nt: TGTGCCACCAGCAGAGATCGGACAGGGCTCTTCTCTGGAAACACCATATATTTT
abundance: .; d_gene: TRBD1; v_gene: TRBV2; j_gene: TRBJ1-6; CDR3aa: CASSDKWTGDNSPLHF; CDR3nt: TGTGCCAGCAGCGATAAATGGACAGGGGACAATTCACCCCTCCACTTT
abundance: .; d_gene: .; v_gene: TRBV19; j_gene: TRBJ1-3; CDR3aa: CASSPLGASGNTIYF; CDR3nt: TGTGCCAGTAGTCCGCTGGGAGCCTCTGGAAACACCATATATTTT
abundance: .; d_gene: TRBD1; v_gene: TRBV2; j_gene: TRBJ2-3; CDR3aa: CASSWTGGTDTQYF; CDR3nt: TGTGCCAGCAGTTGGACAGGAGGCACAGATACGCAGTATTTT
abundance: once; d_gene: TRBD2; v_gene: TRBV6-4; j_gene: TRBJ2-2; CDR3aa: CASDRLAGSHSNTGELFF; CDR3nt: TGTGCCAGCGACCGACTAGCGGGGTCCCATTCGAACACCGGGGAGCTGTTTTTT
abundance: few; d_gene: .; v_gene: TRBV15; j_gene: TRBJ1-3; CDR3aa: CATSSEISGNTIYF; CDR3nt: TGTGCCACCAGCTCCGAGATCTCTGGAAACACCATATATTTT
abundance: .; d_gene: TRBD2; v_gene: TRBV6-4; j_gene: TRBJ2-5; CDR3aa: CASSARPAGGRETQYF; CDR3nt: TGTGCCAGCAGTGCCCGCCCAGCGGGGGGGCGAGAGACCCAGTACTTC